Shown below are 7 T cell receptor beta chains from a single sample sequenced in a study of shared clonotypes between healthy human individuals. The assay was immunoSEQ multiplex PCR, and TCRdb's table has in-frame clones only and misses some. Counted here are 2 million to 2.5 million clones, about 94% occurring once; the ten biggest clones make up 0.1% to 0.15%. The sequenced material came from naive CD4+ T cells sorted from blood. Subset given: CD45RA+ positively selected. The receptors stem from a young man in good health.

The gene calls are TRBV7-9 and TRBJ1-6, with 7 bases aligning to TRBD1. Germline loops: CDR1 SEHNR, CDR2 FQNEAQ (reference sequence). J was trimmed by 7 bases and V by 1 base; bases with no gene match: 7. The CDR3 extends over 16 amino acids. As DNA, the CDR3 is TGTGCCAGCAGCTTAGGGGGACAGTGGGGGAATTCACCCCTCCACTTT. Protein product: CASSLGGQWGNSPLHF.

V and J are TRBV4-1 and TRBJ1-2; the D is unclear. The CDR3 spans 14 residues. V was trimmed by 1 base and J by 4 bases, leaving 10 bases between them. Germline V gives CDR1 MGHRA, CDR2 YSYEKL. CDR3 bases: TGCGCCAGCAGCCAAGCCATGGTGCGCTATGGCTACACCTTC. Encoded protein: CASSQAMVRYGYTF.

The chain carries TRBV6-1 and TRBJ1-5; tentatively, D is TRBD1 (6 bases). The germline V gene has CDR1 MNHNS and CDR2 SASEGT. CDR3 length equals 15 residues. V was cut by 7 bases and J by 6 bases, with 19 bases left in between. CDR3 in amino acids: CASTPSPVGGQPQHF. The CDR3 DNA reads TGTGCCAGCACCCCCTCCCCCGTAGGGGGTCAGCCCCAGCATTTT.

This clone was counted between two and nine times. CDR3 coding DNA: TGTGCCAGCAGTTTGTACAGCAACACTGAAGCTTTCTTT. It translates to CASSLYSNTEAFF. The J gene is TRBJ1-1, the V gene TRBV28; D is ambiguous. The CDR3 is 13 residues long. Germline CDR1 MDHEN, CDR2 SYDVKM. The V end lost 3 bases, the J end lost 2 bases, and 7 bases lay between the germline ends.

A note on this clone: Other DNA sequences in the sample encode the same CDR3. The V and J genes are TRBV29-1 and TRBJ1-2; TRBD1 is a possible D gene (5 bases). CDR3 length: 11 residues. CDR1 and CDR2 (germline): SQVTM, ANQGSEA. V gave up 4 bases and J gave up 6 bases, with 9 bases separating them. CDR3 loop: CSVVGGDGYTF. The DNA of the CDR3 is TGCAGCGTTGTCGGGGGGGATGGCTACACCTTC. Based on the CDR3 plus reference TRBV29-1 and TRBJ1-2, the full variable domain is SAVISQKPSRDICQRGTSLTIQCQVDSQVTMMFWYRQQPGQSLTLIATANQGSEATYESGFVIDKFPISRPNLTFSTLTVSNMSPEDSSIYLCSVVGGDGYTFGSGTRLTVV.

This chain uses TRBV28 with TRBJ2-1, with 14 bases fitting TRBD2. This CDR3 contains 16 residues. Per the germline V gene, CDR1 is MDHEN and CDR2 is SYDVKM. Trimming cost V 5 bases and J 4 bases; bases outside gene matches: 4. The CDR3 region has the DNA TGTGCCAGCAGTCCCGGACTAGCGGGAGGTTACAATGAGCAGTTCTTC. Amino acids: CASSPGLAGGYNEQFF.

The chain is built from TRBV29-1 and TRBJ2-4; 8 bases are shared with TRBD2. There are 13 residues in the CDR3. CDR1 and CDR2 (germline): SQVTM, ANQGSEA. V lost 7 bases and J lost 5; bases outside the gene matches: 7. The DNA for the CDR3 is TGCAGCGCCCAACCGGGGGGGGAAAACATTCAGTACTTC. It is translated as CSAQPGGENIQYF.